The sequence of this T cell receptor beta chain was determined in a study of glioma-infiltrating T cells after dendritic cell vaccination. Across the study: Samples are from glioblastoma patients in Phase I and II dendritic cell vaccine trials.

Isocitrate dehydrogenase mutation was absent in all glioblastoma patients. This clone was detected a few times. Using immunoSEQ multiplex PCR, the repertoire was profiled, and TCRdb retains in-frame clones only, with some absent. Of 90,000 or so clones in the sample, approximately 87% are singletons; the top ten hold around 3%. This specimen consisted of blood, obtained before dendritic cell vaccination. This receptor was identified in a human donor with glioblastoma.

CDR3 DNA: TGCGCCAGCAGCTTTAGCGGGGGGGCCTACGAGCAGTACTTC. Translating gives CASSFSGGAYEQYF. This chain connects TRBV5-1 to TRBJ2-7, with TRBD2 identical over 11 bases. The V gene end was trimmed by 2 bases and the J gene end by 2 bases; junction bases not matched to a gene: 0. CDR1 is SGHRS and CDR2 is YFSETQ in the germline V gene. The CDR3 spans 14 residues.